This TCR beta chain was captured by sequencing in a study of cytomegalovirus exposure and HLA in healthy donors. Germline CDR1 and CDR2: SNHLY and FYNNEI. This CDR3 has 13 amino acids. Trimming left V 8 bases short and J 4 bases short, with 14 bases between. Method: immunoSEQ multiplex PCR; TCRdb's copy keeps in-frame clones and lacks some. The sample shows some 290,000 clones, 88% of them seen only once. The sequenced sample was PBMCs. The sequence was obtained from a man aged 25-45 years in good health and CMV-seronegative. This chain joins TRBV2 and TRBJ1-1, with D uncertain. CDR3 coding DNA: TGTGCCAGCGACCTCTTAGAGGGCACTGAAGCTTTCTTT. Translating gives CASDLLEGTEAFF.